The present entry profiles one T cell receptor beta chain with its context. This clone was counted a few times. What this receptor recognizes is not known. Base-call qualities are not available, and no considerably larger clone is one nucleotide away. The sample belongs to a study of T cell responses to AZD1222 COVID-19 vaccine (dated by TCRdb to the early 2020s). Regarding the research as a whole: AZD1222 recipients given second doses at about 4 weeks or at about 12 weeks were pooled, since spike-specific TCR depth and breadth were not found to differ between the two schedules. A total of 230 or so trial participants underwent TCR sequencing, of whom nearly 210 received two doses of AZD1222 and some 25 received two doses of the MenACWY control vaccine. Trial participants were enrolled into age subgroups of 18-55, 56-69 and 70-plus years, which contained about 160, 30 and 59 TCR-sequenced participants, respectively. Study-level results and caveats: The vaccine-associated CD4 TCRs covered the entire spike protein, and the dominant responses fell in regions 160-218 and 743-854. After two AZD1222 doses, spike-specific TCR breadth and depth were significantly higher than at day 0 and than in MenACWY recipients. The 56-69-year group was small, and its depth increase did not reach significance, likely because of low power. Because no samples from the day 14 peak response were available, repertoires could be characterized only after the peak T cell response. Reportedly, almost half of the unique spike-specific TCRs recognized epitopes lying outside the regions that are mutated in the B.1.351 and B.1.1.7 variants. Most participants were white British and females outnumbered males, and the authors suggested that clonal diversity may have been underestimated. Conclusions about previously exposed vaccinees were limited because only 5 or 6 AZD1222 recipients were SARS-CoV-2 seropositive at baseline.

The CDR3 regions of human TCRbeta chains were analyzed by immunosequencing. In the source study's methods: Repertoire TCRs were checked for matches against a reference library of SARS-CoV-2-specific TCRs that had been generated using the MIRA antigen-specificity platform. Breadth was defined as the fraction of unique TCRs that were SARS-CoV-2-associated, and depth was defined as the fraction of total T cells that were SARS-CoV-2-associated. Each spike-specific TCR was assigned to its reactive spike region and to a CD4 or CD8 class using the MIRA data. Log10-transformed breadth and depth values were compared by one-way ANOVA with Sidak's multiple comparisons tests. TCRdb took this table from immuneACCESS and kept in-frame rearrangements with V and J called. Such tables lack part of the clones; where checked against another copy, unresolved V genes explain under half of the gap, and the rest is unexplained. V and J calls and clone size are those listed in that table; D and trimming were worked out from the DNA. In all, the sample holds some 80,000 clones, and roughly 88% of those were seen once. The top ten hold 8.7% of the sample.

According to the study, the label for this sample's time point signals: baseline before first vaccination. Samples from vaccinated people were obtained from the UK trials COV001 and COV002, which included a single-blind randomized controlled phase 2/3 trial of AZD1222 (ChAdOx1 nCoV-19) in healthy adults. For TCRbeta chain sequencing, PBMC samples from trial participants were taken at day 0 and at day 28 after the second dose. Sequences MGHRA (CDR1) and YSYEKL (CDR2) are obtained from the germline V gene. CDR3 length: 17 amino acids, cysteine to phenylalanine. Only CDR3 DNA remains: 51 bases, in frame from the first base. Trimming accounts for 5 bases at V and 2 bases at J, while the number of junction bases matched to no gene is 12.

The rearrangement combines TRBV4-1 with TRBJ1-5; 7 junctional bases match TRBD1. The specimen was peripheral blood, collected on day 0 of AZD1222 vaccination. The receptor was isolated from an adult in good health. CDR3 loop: CASSSRQGSTGNQPQHF. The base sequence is TGCGCCAGCAGCTCTAGACAGGGCTCGACGGGCAATCAGCCCCAGCATTTT.